The present T cell receptor beta chain was sequenced within a study of blood T cell repertoires in COVID-19. Turning to the study itself: T cells, B-cell-depleted T cells, or PBMCs provided the cDNA or gDNA that served as material.

The assay was immunoSEQ multiplex PCR, and TCRdb's table has in-frame clones only and misses some. The sample carries 35,000 to 50,000 clones, 69% recorded once. With 0 bases clipped from V and 4 bases from J, the junction kept 3 bases outside the gene matches. The CDR3 consists of 14 residues. Germline CDR1 reads SGHRS; CDR2 reads YFSETQ. This clone is a singleton in its sample. This chain links TRBV5-1 with TRBJ2-5; 7 bases match TRBD1. This sequence originates from a man older than 75 with acute or convalescent COVID-19. Sequences were obtained from peripheral blood. Here the CDR3 reads CASSLVQGIETQYF. CDR3 in DNA: TGCGCCAGCAGCTTGGTACAGGGGATAGAGACCCAGTACTTC.